The following is a TCR beta chain sequence with its context. The data were taken from a study of blood T cell repertoires in COVID-19. The method was immunoSEQ multiplex PCR; TCRdb's version includes in-frame clones alone and lacks a portion of them. Of about 480,000 clones listed, approximately 91% are singletons. Germline V gives CDR1 KGHSH, CDR2 LQKENI. CDR3 length equals 17 residues. J was trimmed by 3 bases and V by 0 bases; bases with no gene match: 9. V gene TRBV18 combines with J gene TRBJ2-7; 9 bases match TRBD1. The sequencing input was peripheral blood. The sequence came from a woman in her forties or fifties with COVID-19, enrolled during active disease. In DNA form, the CDR3 reads TGTGCCAGCTCACCACCGATCGGACAGGGGAGCTTCTACGAGCAGTACTTC. Protein: CASSPPIGQGSFYEQYF.